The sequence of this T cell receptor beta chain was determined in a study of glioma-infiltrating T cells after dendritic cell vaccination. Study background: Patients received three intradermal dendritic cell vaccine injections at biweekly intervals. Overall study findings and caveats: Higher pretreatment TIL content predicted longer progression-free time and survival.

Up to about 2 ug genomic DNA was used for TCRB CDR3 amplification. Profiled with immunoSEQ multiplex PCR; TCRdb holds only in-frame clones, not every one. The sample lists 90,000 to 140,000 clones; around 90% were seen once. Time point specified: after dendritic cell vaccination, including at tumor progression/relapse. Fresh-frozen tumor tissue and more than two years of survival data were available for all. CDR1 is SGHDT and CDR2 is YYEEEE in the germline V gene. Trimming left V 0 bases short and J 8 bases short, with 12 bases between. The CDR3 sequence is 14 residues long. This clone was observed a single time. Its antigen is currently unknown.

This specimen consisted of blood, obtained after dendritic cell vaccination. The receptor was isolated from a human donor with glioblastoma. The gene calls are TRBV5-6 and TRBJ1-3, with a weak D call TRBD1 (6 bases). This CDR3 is CASSLVQGEDTIYF. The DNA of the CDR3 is TGTGCCAGCAGCTTGGTACAGGGAGAGGACACCATATATTTT.